The next 18 T cell receptor beta chains were all read from a single sample in a study of cytomegalovirus exposure and HLA in healthy donors. PCR amplification relied on 60 Vbeta primers (plus 13 Jbeta primers). Generated by immunoSEQ multiplex PCR, the TCRdb table keeps only in-frame clones and is missing some. The data contain around 110,000 clones, over 60% of them singletons. The specimen was PBMCs. These receptors all stem from a woman in her thirties in good health and CMV-seronegative.

V gene TRBV7-2 combines with J gene TRBJ2-2, with 13 bases lining up with TRBD2. J was trimmed by 3 bases and V by 5 bases; bases with no gene match: 6. Germline lookup yields CDR1 SGHTA and CDR2 FQGNSA. CDR3 length equals 17 residues. The CDR3 bases are TGTGCCAGCAGCAAGACTAGCGGGAGGCCGGACACCGGGGAGCTGTTTTTT. It specifies CASSKTSGRPDTGELFF.

The V call is TRBV10-1, the J call TRBJ2-2; TRBD2 matches at 7 bases. Per germline, CDR1 WNHNN and CDR2 SYGVQD (reference sequence). The V gene end was trimmed by 3 bases and the J gene end by 5 bases; junction bases not matched to a gene: 9. This CDR3 comprises 16 residues. The CDR3 coding sequence is TGCGCCAGCAGTGATTTACAGCGGGGAGCGACCGGGGAGCTGTTTTTT. It codes for CASSDLQRGATGELFF.

This chain links TRBV9 with TRBJ1-1, with D perhaps matching TRBD1 (6 bases). CDR3 length: 13 residues. Trimming took off 5 bases at V and 5 bases at J, with 13 bases between the two ends. Germline V gene sequence: CDR1 SGDLS, CDR2 YYNGEE. CDR3 sequence reads: CASRKTGTTEAFF. In DNA form, the CDR3 reads TGTGCCAGCAGGAAAACAGGGACGACTGAAGCTTTCTTT.

The chain joins TRBV6-5 to TRBJ1-2; TRBD1 matches at 9 bases. Looked up from germline, CDR1 is MNHEY and CDR2 is SVGAGI. This CDR3 is built from 14 residues. V trimming: 5 bases; J trimming: 5 bases; junction bases outside the gene matches: 6. In nucleotides, the CDR3 is TGTGCCAGCAGTCTCCGACAGGGGGTGTATGGCTACACCTTC. Protein product: CASSLRQGVYGYTF.

This clone was observed a handful of times. The V call is TRBV29-1, the J call TRBJ2-3, with D uncertain. V shed 7 bases and J shed 2 bases, with 16 bases lying between them. The CDR3 totals 14 residues. CDR1 and CDR2 (germline): SQVTM, ANQGSEA. CDR3 amino acids: CSAKTRVPTDTQYF. CDR3 bases: TGCAGCGCAAAGACAAGAGTTCCCACAGATACGCAGTATTTT.

The chain carries TRBV2 and TRBJ2-1; 14 bases agree with TRBD2. There are 15 residues in the CDR3. Germline lookup yields CDR1 SNHLY and CDR2 FYNNEI. V was pared by 4 bases and J by 9 bases, with 5 bases of the junction left unmatched. CDR3 amino acids: CASSAGLAGASEQFF. CDR3 coding DNA: TGTGCCAGCAGTGCGGGACTAGCGGGAGCTAGTGAGCAGTTCTTC.

The gene calls are TRBV7-8 and TRBJ1-1, with 8 bases aligning to TRBD1. CDR1 and CDR2 from the germline V gene are SGHVS and FQNEAQ. CDR3 length equals 15 residues. The trim removed 2 bases at V and 4 bases at J, leaving 6 bases unmatched. Written as DNA, the CDR3 is TGTGCCAGCAGCTTATGGACAGGGTCTTTCACTGAAGCTTTCTTT. The encoded protein is CASSLWTGSFTEAFF.

The chain combines TRBV6-6 with TRBJ2-2; possibly TRBD1 for D (6 bases). In germline, CDR1 is MNHNY, CDR2 SVGAGI (reference sequence). V dropped 0 bases and J dropped 6 bases, with 14 bases sitting between them. CDR3 length: 16 amino acids. CDR3 in amino acids: CASSYSTGAAAGELFF. CDR3 bases: TGTGCCAGCAGTTACTCGACAGGAGCAGCCGCCGGGGAGCTGTTTTTT.

The chain has TRBV2 and TRBJ1-5, with D hard to call. Looked up from germline, CDR1 is SNHLY and CDR2 is FYNNEI. CDR3 size: 16 residues. V was clipped by 2 bases and J by 0 bases, with 11 bases between them. CDR3 in DNA: TGTGCCAGCAGTGAAAGCCCGATTAATAGCAATCAGCCCCAGCATTTT. Translating gives CASSESPINSNQPQHF.

V is TRBV12-2 and J is TRBJ2-1; the table's D call of TRBD1 was not tested on the DNA. TRBV12-2 is a listed pseudogene. The CDR3 has 17 residues. Here the CDR3 DNA reads TGTGCAAGTCGCTTAGCTCCGGACACTCCTCTTTACAATGAGCAGTTCTTC. This codes for CASRLAPDTPLYNEQFF.

Here the CDR3 reads CASSRYRDISEKLFF. The CDR3 nucleotides are TGTGCCAGCTCACGATACAGGGATATTAGTGAAAAACTGTTTTTT. The chain carries TRBV18 and TRBJ1-4; D perhaps matches TRBD1 (6 bases). The V end was cut by 4 bases, the J end by 7 bases, with 16 bases between. Germline V gene lookup returns CDR1 KGHSH and CDR2 LQKENI. This CDR3 has 15 amino acids.

V is TRBV27 and J is TRBJ2-3; 11 bases align to TRBD2. This CDR3 spans 15 amino acids. Looked up from germline, CDR1 is MNHEY and CDR2 is SMNVEV (reference sequence). V was pared by 5 bases and J by 5 bases, with 6 bases of the junction left unmatched. DNA of the CDR3: TGTGCCAGCAGTGCGACTAGCGGGACCGGAGATACGCAGTATTTT. Translation gives CASSATSGTGDTQYF.

The chain combines TRBV4-1 with TRBJ2-5; 9 bases are a match to TRBD2. V shed 0 bases and J 4 bases; nucleotides not matched to a gene: 15. This CDR3 is 19 amino acids long. CDR1 and CDR2 (germline): MGHRA, YSYEKL. In DNA, the CDR3 is TGCGCCAGCAGCCAAGATTCGGTAGCGGGAGTCTACGAAAGAGAGACCCAGTACTTC. This codes for CASSQDSVAGVYERETQYF.

The chain links TRBV30 to TRBJ2-1, with a weak D call TRBD2 (5 bases). Germline V lookup: CDR1 GTSNPN, CDR2 SVGIG (reference sequence). This CDR3 contains 14 residues. Trimming cost V 4 bases and J 8 bases, with 18 bases left between them. The DNA for the CDR3 is TGTGCCTGGACCGCACTCACTAGTGTGGATGAGCAGTTCTTC. This translates into CAWTALTSVDEQFF.

The chain links TRBV28 to TRBJ2-1; TRBD2 agrees at 8 bases. Germline loops: CDR1 MDHEN, CDR2 SYDVKM. The V segment lost 5 bases and the J segment 2 bases; nucleotides outside the gene matches: 8. The CDR3 consists of 16 residues. The CDR3 loop reads CASSPGGTKTYNEQFF. The DNA of the CDR3 is TGTGCCAGCAGTCCGGGAGGGACCAAGACCTACAATGAGCAGTTCTTC.

This clone was counted a few times. The CDR3: CASSQDRDTHDGYTF. The CDR3 DNA reads as TGCGCCAGCAGCCAAGATCGCGACACTCATGATGGCTACACCTTC. This chain joins TRBV4-3 and TRBJ1-2; D is ambiguous. The germline CDR1 and CDR2 sequences are LGHNA and YSLEER. The V end was cut by 0 bases, the J end by 6 bases, with 14 bases between. This CDR3 region has 15 residues.

The V and J genes are TRBV7-6 and TRBJ1-1; TRBD1 matches 7 bases. Per germline, CDR1 SGHVS and CDR2 FNYEAQ. V lost 1 base and J lost 5; bases outside the gene matches: 13. CDR3 length: 17 residues. CDR3: CASSLVGVGGAKTEAFF. In DNA form, the CDR3 reads TGTGCCAGCAGCTTAGTAGGAGTAGGGGGCGCGAAGACTGAAGCTTTCTTT.

The CDR3 region has the DNA TGTGCCAGCAGTTTGGGTTTAGGGACAGTGAGTTCTCTAGGGATAGCCAAAAACATTCAGTACTTC. It codes for CASSLGLGTVSSLGIAKNIQYF. The chain is built from TRBV28 and TRBJ2-4; TRBD1 matches at 7 bases. The CDR3 is 22 residues long. V lost 3 bases to trimming and J lost 0 bases; unmatched junction nucleotides: 23. CDR1 is MDHEN and CDR2 is SYDVKM in the germline V gene.